One and the same sample provided the 24 T cell receptor beta chains below, sequenced in a study of T-cell reconstitution after alpha-beta-depleted transplantation in children. Unique molecular identifiers were built into the TCRbeta library. TCRdb re-called the PCR reads with MiXCR, one entry per CDR3 protein. The profile shows hundreds of thousands of distinct CDR3 sequences, 15% to 20% of them singletons. The material was PBMCs, mostly from graft donor cells, obtained 360 days after TCRalphabeta/CD19-depleted stem cell transplant. The receptors here all came from a male patient between 2 and 10 years old who had a stem cell transplant for acute lymphoblastic leukemia, so the T cells may come from the graft donor.

This clonotype has a single count. This chain joins TRBV7-2 and TRBJ1-2; D is perhaps TRBD1 (6 bases). The V gene lost 10 bases and the J gene lost 5 bases, with 14 bases spanning the gap. Germline CDR1 is SGHTA and CDR2 is FQGNSA. The CDR3 runs to 12 residues. The CDR3 sequence: CATLQGPYGYTF. In nucleotides, the CDR3 is TGTGCCACCCTACAGGGACCTTATGGCTACACCTTC.

The chain couples TRBV20-1 to TRBJ2-3, with 11 bases lining up with TRBD2. CDR1 and CDR2 from the germline V gene are DFQATT and SNEGSKA (reference sequence). The CDR3 length is 16 residues. After removal of 6 bases from V and 2 bases from J, the junction contained 10 bases not matched to a gene. CDR3 coding DNA: TGCAGTGCCAGCAAGATGGGACTAGCGGACACAGATACGCAGTATTTT. Protein product: CSASKMGLADTDTQYF.

V and J are TRBV9 and TRBJ1-6, with 7 bases identical to TRBD1. This CDR3 has 17 residues. Germline CDR1 and CDR2: SGDLS and YYNGEE. V lost 0 bases, J lost 4 bases, and 7 bases stayed unmatched. DNA of the CDR3: TGTGCCAGCAGCGTAGGGCCGTCACAGGGGTATAATTCACCCCTCCACTTT. Encoded protein: CASSVGPSQGYNSPLHF.

This rearrangement joins TRBV11-1 to TRBJ2-7; 7 bases map to TRBD2. Germline loops: CDR1 SGHAT, CDR2 FQDESV (reference sequence). The CDR3 extends over 17 amino acids. V was clipped by 6 bases and J by 3 bases; unmatched bases: 17. The CDR3 DNA sequence: TGTGCCAGCAGTCCCCAGGAGTATGAGCGGGATGGCTACGAGCAGTACTTC. It specifies CASSPQEYERDGYEQYF. Drawing the rest from reference TRBV11-1 and TRBJ2-7, the complete variable domain is EAEVAQSPRYKITEKSQAVAFWCDPISGHATLYWYRQILGQGPELLVQFQDESVVDDSQLPKDRFSAERLKGVDSTLKIQPAELGDSAMYLCASSPQEYERDGYEQYFGPGTRLTVT.

This clonotype was found a few times. The chain links TRBV5-1 to TRBJ1-1; TRBD1 aligns across 9 bases. Per germline, CDR1 SGHRS and CDR2 YFSETQ. With V trimmed by 3 bases and J by 4 bases, 4 bases remained unmatched. The CDR3 runs to 14 residues. The CDR3 spells CASSSGTGSTEAFF. The DNA for the CDR3 is TGCGCCAGCAGCTCCGGGACAGGGAGCACTGAAGCTTTCTTT.

This clonotype was counted between two and nine times. V and J are TRBV9 and TRBJ1-1; D remains ambiguous. Germline loops: CDR1 SGDLS, CDR2 YYNGEE. With 3 bases removed from V and 0 bases from J, the gap between germline ends came to 9 bases. There are 14 residues in the CDR3. The CDR3 is CASSADAMNTEAFF. The CDR3 coding sequence is TGTGCCAGCAGCGCGGACGCCATGAACACTGAAGCTTTCTTT.

This clonotype was observed a few times. The chain recombines TRBV29-1 with TRBJ2-5, with a weak D call TRBD1 (5 bases). V lost 6 bases to trimming and J lost 3 bases, with 14 bases between them. Germline-derived CDR1 and CDR2 are SQVTM and ANQGSEA. The CDR3 spans 13 residues. For the CDR3, the DNA is TGCAGCGTGGTAGGGGTCTGGAAAGAGACCCAGTACTTC. Its translation: CSVVGVWKETQYF.

V and J are TRBV27 and TRBJ2-5; D ambiguous. Per the germline V gene, CDR1 is MNHEY and CDR2 is SMNVEV (reference sequence). With 5 bases removed from V and 5 bases from J, the gap between germline ends came to 18 bases. The CDR3 contains 15 residues. The CDR3 DNA reads as TGTGCCAGCAGTGCTATTGGTTGGCCCGGGGAGACCCAGTACTTC. As protein: CASSAIGWPGETQYF.

This chain connects TRBV10-3 to TRBJ2-1, with 8 bases fitting TRBD2. The V and J ends lost 10 bases and 0 bases, in that order; junction bases with no gene match: 5. The germline V gene encodes CDR1 ENHRY and CDR2 SYGVKD. CDR3 length: 14 residues. The CDR3, as DNA: TGTGCCACCAAAAGCGGGAGCTCCTACAATGAGCAGTTCTTC. This gives the protein CATKSGSSYNEQFF.

This clonotype was recorded a few times. For the CDR3, the DNA is TGCAGCGTTGAGGGGACTCACCAGTACTTC. Translating gives CSVEGTHQYF. The chain couples TRBV29-1 to TRBJ2-5, with a weak D call TRBD2 (6 bases). V shed 3 bases and J shed 10 bases, with 9 bases lying between them. This CDR3 is built from 10 residues. Germline V gene data show CDR1 as SQVTM and CDR2 as ANQGSEA.

The sample holds many counts of this clonotype. V is TRBV7-9 and J is TRBJ1-4; weak D call: TRBD1 (6 bases). V dropped 5 bases and J dropped 8 bases, with 12 bases sitting between them. The CDR3 has 13 amino acids. Per the germline V gene, CDR1 is SEHNR and CDR2 is FQNEAQ (reference sequence). CDR3 sequence: CASSGGAREKLFF. CDR3 in DNA: TGTGCCAGCAGCGGGGGCGCGAGGGAAAAACTGTTTTTT.

The chain has TRBV4-2 and TRBJ2-7, with 8 bases matching TRBD1. Germline CDR1 LGHNA, CDR2 YNFKEQ. The V and J ends lost 6 bases and 2 bases, in that order; junction bases with no gene match: 9. This CDR3 contains 15 residues. This CDR3 reads CASSRTGTGAYEQYF. In DNA, the CDR3 is TGTGCCAGCAGTCGAACCGGGACAGGAGCCTACGAGCAGTACTTC.

V usage is TRBV7-6 and J usage is TRBJ2-2; TRBD2 matches 7 bases. The CDR3 runs to 18 residues. V was pared by 4 bases and J by 5 bases, with 16 bases of the junction left unmatched. Germline CDR1 SGHVS, CDR2 FNYEAQ. The CDR3 region is CASSYAPEQSGKTGELFF. Here the CDR3 DNA reads TGTGCCAGCAGCTACGCCCCAGAGCAGAGCGGGAAGACCGGGGAGCTGTTTTTT.

The CDR3 loop is CASSLYQANYGYTF. The CDR3 region has the DNA TGCGCCAGCAGCTTATACCAAGCAAACTATGGCTACACCTTC. The chain joins TRBV5-1 to TRBJ1-2, with D hard to call. Trimming left V 2 bases short and J 2 bases short, with 10 bases between. The CDR3 spans 14 residues. CDR1 SGHRS and CDR2 YFSETQ come from the germline V gene.

This clonotype was recorded many times. The V and J genes are TRBV10-3 and TRBJ2-5; D is perhaps TRBD1 (5 bases). CDR1 and CDR2 from the germline V gene are ENHRY and SYGVKD. This CDR3 has 13 residues. Trimming pared 10 bases from V and 7 bases from J, leaving 19 bases between. The CDR3 DNA reads TGTGCCACCGAACCCGACAGTCCTGGGACCCAGTACTTC. It specifies CATEPDSPGTQYF.

The genes are TRBV7-9 and TRBJ2-4, with D unresolved. The CDR3 has 14 amino acids. V lost 1 base and J lost 3, with 7 bases in between. Germline V gene sequence: CDR1 SEHNR, CDR2 FQNEAQ (reference sequence). CDR3 loop: CASSLGLLKNIQYF. For the CDR3, the DNA is TGTGCCAGCAGCTTAGGACTCCTCAAAAACATTCAGTACTTC. The whole variable domain, remainder taken from reference TRBV7-9 and TRBJ2-4, is DTGVSQNPRHKITKRGQNVTFRCDPISEHNRLYWYRQTLGQGPEFLTYFQNEAQLEKSRLLSDRFSAERPKGSFSTLEIQRTEQGDSAMYLCASSLGLLKNIQYFGAGTRLSVL.

This clonotype has only a few counts. The CDR3: CASSIDPRTGELFF. For the CDR3, the DNA is TGTGCCAGTAGTATAGATCCTAGGACCGGGGAGCTGTTTTTT. The V call is TRBV19, the J call TRBJ2-2; D is undetermined. The V gene's germline CDR1 is LNHDA and CDR2 SQIVND (reference sequence). V lost 0 bases, J lost 5 bases, and 7 bases lay in between. The CDR3 has 14 amino acids.

This clonotype has more than one count but fewer than ten. V usage is TRBV10-3 and J usage is TRBJ2-3; 7 positions match TRBD1. Germline lookup yields CDR1 ENHRY and CDR2 SYGVKD. The CDR3 length is 13 residues. With V trimmed by 5 bases and J by 5 bases, 4 bases remained unmatched. This chain's CDR3 is CAISSDRLDTQYF. The CDR3 coding sequence is TGTGCCATCAGTTCGGACAGGCTAGATACGCAGTATTTT.

A note on this clonotype: Because the CDR3 is missing its conserved closing phenylalanine or tryptophan, this is likely a read error. This sequence joins TRBV28 and TRBJ2-7; D remains unclear. Deletions cut 4 bases from V and 1 base from J, with 14 bases between. CDR3 length: 15 amino acids. Germline lookup yields CDR1 MDHEN and CDR2 SYDVKM. CDR3 nucleotides: TGTGCCAGCAGTTCGCCCGGTATCCAGTCCTACGAGCAGTACTAC. It codes for CASSSPGIQSYEQYY.

This clonotype was recorded a few times. The J gene is TRBJ2-5, the V gene TRBV7-2; weak D call: TRBD1 (7 bases). Germline CDR1 and CDR2: SGHTA and FQGNSA. Between the trimmed V and J ends, which lost 7 bases and 10 bases, there was a span of 25 bases. The CDR3 length is 15 residues. The CDR3 bases are TGTGCCAGCACCAGACAGGGACTGAGATCGGAACTCCAGTACTTC. Its translation is CASTRQGLRSELQYF.

There are a few counts of this clonotype. The CDR3 sequence: CASNFRGLDEQFF. The CDR3 DNA reads as TGTGCCAGCAATTTTCGGGGGTTGGATGAGCAGTTCTTC. The chain uses TRBV25-1 and TRBJ2-1; the D gene is possibly TRBD2 (6 bases). This CDR3 region has 13 residues. V was trimmed by 7 bases and J by 8 bases, leaving 15 bases between them. Germline V lookup: CDR1 MGHDK, CDR2 SYGVNS.

The chain links TRBV3-1 to TRBJ2-5, with 9 positions matching TRBD1. With V trimmed by 4 bases and J by 5 bases, 8 bases remained unmatched. The germline V gene has CDR1 LGHDT and CDR2 YNNKEL (reference sequence). The length of the CDR3 is 15 residues. In DNA form, the CDR3 reads TGTGCCAGCAGCCCGTCACCCGGGACAGGGGAGACCCAGTACTTC. Translation: CASSPSPGTGETQYF.

The genes are TRBV2 and TRBJ1-5; maybe TRBD1 (6 bases). Deletions cut 5 bases from V and 7 bases from J, with 12 bases between. The CDR3 sequence is 13 residues long. The germline V gene has CDR1 SNHLY and CDR2 FYNNEI. CDR3 in amino acids: CASSSGQTQPQHF. CDR3 sequence (DNA): TGTGCCAGCAGTTCCGGACAGACCCAGCCCCAGCATTTT. The variable domain in full, with the rest retrieved from reference TRBV2 and TRBJ1-5, is EPEVTQTPSHQVTQMGQEVILRCVPISNHLYFYWYRQILGQKVEFLVSFYNNEISEKSEIFDDQFSVERPDGSNFTLKIRSTKLEDSAMYFCASSSGQTQPQHFGDGTRLSIL.

V usage is TRBV30 and J usage is TRBJ2-1, with 8 positions matching TRBD2. Germline CDR1 GTSNPN, CDR2 SVGIG (reference sequence). Germline trimming cut 0 bases from V and 6 bases from J; bases unmatched to any gene: 7. This CDR3 is built from 15 residues. The CDR3 DNA reads TGTGCCTGGAGTGTCGGGCTAGCGGGTGGCAATGAGCAGTTCTTC. Translation: CAWSVGLAGGNEQFF.